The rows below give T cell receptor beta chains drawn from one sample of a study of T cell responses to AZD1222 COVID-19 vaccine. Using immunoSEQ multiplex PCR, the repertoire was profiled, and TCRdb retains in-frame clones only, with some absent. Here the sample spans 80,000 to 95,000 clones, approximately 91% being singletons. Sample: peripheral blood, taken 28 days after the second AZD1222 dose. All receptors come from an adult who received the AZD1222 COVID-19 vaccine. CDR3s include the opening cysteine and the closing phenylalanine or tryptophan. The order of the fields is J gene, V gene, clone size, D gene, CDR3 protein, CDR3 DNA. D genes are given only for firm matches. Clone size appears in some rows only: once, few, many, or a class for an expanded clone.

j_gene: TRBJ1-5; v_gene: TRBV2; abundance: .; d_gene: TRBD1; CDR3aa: CASSEGQGVNQPQHF; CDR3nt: TGTGCCAGCAGTGAAGGACAGGGTGTCAATCAGCCCCAGCATTTT
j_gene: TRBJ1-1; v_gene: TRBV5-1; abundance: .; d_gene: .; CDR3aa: CASSLTGMNTEAFF; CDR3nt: TGCGCCAGCAGCTTGACCGGGATGAACACTGAAGCTTTCTTT
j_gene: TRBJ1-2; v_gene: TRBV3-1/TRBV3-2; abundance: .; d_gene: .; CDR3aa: CASSPSPGAAYGYTF; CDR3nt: TGTGCCAGCAGCCCTAGCCCGGGGGCCGCCTATGGCTACACCTTC
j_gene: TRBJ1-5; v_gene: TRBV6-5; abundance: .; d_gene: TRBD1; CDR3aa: CASSPGQGNQPQHF; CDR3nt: TGTGCCAGCAGCCCGGGACAGGGTAATCAGCCCCAGCATTTT
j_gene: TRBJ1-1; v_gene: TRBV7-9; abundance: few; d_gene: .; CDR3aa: CASSPSTGTEAFF; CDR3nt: TGTGCCAGCAGCCCTAGCACGGGCACTGAAGCTTTCTTT
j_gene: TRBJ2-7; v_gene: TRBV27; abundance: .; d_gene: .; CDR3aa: CASRQGYEQYF; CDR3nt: TGTGCCAGCAGACAGGGTTACGAGCAGTACTTC
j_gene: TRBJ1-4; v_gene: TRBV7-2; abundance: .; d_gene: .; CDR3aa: CASSLSFRAGEKLFF; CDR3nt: TGTGCCAGCAGCTTATCTTTCAGGGCAGGGGAAAAACTGTTTTTT
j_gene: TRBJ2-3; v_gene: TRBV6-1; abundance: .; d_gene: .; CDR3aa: CASSEAGGTDTQYF; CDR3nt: TGTGCCAGCAGTGAGGCCGGGGGCACAGATACGCAGTATTTT
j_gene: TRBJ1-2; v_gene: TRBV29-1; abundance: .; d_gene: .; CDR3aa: CSVTGSSANYGYTF; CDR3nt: TGCAGCGTTACCGGGAGTTCGGCTAACTATGGCTACACCTTC
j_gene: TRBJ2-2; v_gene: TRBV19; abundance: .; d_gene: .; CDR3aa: CASSPIRTGLNTGELFF; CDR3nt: TGTGCCAGTAGTCCAATAAGAACCGGGTTGAACACCGGGGAGCTGTTTTTT
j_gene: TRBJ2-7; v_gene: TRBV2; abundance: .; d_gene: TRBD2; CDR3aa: CASSDKTSGRGEQYF; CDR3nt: TGTGCCAGCAGTGATAAGACTAGCGGGAGAGGTGAGCAGTACTTC
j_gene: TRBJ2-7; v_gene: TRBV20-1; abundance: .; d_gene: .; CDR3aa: CSARLVSEQYF; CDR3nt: TGCAGTGCACGACTAGTTTCCGAGCAGTACTTC
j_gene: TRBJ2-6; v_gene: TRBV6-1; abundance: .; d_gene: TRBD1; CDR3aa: CASSGRQGARRSGANVLTF; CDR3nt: TGTGCCAGCAGTGGAAGGCAGGGGGCGCGTCGTTCTGGGGCCAACGTCCTGACTTTC
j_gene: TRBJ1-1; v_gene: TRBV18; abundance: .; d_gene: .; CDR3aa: CASSPNLGGTEAFF; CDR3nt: TGTGCCAGCTCACCGAATCTAGGGGGCACTGAAGCTTTCTTT
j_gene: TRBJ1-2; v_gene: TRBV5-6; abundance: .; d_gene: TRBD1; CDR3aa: CASSTPGQGGGYTF; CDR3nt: TGTGCCAGCAGCACTCCGGGACAGGGTGGAGGCTACACCTTC
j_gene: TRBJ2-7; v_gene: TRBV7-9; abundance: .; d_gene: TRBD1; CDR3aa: CASSYPGQGTYEQYF; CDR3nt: TGTGCCAGCAGCTACCCGGGACAGGGTACCTACGAGCAGTACTTC
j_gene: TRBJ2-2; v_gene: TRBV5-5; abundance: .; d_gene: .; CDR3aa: CASSFGRGGTGELFF; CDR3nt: TGTGCCAGCAGCTTTGGCAGGGGCGGCACCGGGGAGCTGTTTTTT
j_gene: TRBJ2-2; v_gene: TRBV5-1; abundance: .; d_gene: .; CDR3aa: CASSSRPGPGELFF; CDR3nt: TGCGCCAGCAGCTCGAGGCCGGGGCCCGGGGAGCTGTTTTTT
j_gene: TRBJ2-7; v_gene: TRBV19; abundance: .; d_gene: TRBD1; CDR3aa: CASSHRDRGYEQYF; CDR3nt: TGTGCCAGTAGTCACCGGGACAGGGGGTACGAGCAGTACTTC
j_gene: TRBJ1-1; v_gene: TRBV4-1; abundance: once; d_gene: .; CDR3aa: CASKTGHDTEAFF; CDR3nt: TGCGCCAGCAAGACAGGACATGACACTGAAGCTTTCTTT
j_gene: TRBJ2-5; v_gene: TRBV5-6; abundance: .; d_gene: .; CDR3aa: CASSRRGWETQYF; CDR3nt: TGTGCCAGCAGCCGACGGGGGTGGGAGACCCAGTACTTC
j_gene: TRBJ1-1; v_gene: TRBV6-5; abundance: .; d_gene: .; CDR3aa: CASTRGGQTEAFF; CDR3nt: TGTGCCAGCACTCGAGGAGGGCAAACTGAAGCTTTCTTT
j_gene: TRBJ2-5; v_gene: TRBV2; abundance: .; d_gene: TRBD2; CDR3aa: CASSARLAREETQYF; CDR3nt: TGTGCCAGCAGTGCAAGACTAGCGAGGGAGGAGACCCAGTACTTC
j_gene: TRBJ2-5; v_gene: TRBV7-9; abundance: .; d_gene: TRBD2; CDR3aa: CASSSRYIAGGAGETQYF; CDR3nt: TGTGCCAGCAGCTCCCGTTATATAGCGGGAGGGGCCGGAGAGACCCAGTACTTC
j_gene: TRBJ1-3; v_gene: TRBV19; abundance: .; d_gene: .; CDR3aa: CASSPRTQRNTIYF; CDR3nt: TGTGCCAGTAGTCCCAGGACACAACGAAACACCATATATTTT
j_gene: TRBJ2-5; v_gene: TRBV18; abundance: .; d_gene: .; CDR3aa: CASSPDQETQYF; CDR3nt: TGTGCCAGCTCACCGGACCAAGAGACCCAGTACTTC
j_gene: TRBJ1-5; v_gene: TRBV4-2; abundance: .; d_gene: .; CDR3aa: CASSHNLFSNQPQHF; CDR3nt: TGTGCCAGCAGCCACAACCTGTTTAGCAATCAGCCCCAGCATTTT
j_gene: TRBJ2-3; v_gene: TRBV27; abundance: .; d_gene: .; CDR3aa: CASSLRDNTDTQYF; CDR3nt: TGTGCCAGCAGTTTACGGGACAACACAGATACGCAGTATTTT